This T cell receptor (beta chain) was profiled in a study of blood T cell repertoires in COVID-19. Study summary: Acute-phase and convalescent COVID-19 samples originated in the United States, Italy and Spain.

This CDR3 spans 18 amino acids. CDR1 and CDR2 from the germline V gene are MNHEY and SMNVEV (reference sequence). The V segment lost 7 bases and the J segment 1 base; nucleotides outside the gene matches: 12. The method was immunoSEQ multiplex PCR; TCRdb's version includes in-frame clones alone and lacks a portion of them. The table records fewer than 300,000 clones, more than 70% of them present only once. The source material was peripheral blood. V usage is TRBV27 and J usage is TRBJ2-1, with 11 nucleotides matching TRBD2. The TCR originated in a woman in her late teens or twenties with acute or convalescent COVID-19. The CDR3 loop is CASNIGASGRQSYNEQFF. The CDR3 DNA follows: TGTGCCAGCAATATCGGTGCTAGCGGGAGGCAGTCCTACAATGAGCAGTTCTTC.